This TCR beta chain was recovered during a study of T cell responses to AZD1222 COVID-19 vaccine. Study-level information: Second-dose intervals near 4 or 12 weeks were combined.

Study-wide results and limits: The study identified only six AZD1222 recipients as seropositive at baseline. Among the donors, most were white British and more were female, and clonal diversity was possibly underestimated. Reportedly, close to half of spike-specific TCRs are directed against unmutated variant regions.

With 1 base removed from V and 5 bases from J, the gap between germline ends came to 3 bases. CDR3 length: 12 residues. The germline gives CDR1 SEHNR, CDR2 FQNEAQ (reference sequence). Comment on this clone: The antigen is unknown. Additional DNA sequences in this sample encode the identical CDR3.

The table came from immunoSEQ multiplex PCR; TCRdb's copy has only in-frame clones and leaves some out. The top ten clones hold about 0.6% of a sample with 150,000 to 200,000 clones, about 93% of them seen once. V gene TRBV7-9 combines with J gene TRBJ1-5; D unresolved. The material was peripheral blood, obtained on day 0 of AZD1222 vaccination. This clonotype originated in an adult in good health. CDR3 region: CASSLGDQPQHF. For the CDR3, the DNA is TGTGCCAGCAGCTTAGGGGATCAGCCCCAGCATTTT.